The following is a T cell receptor beta chain sequence with its context. As yet, its antigen is unknown. The junction shows a germline mismatch at one end, possibly a read error. The CDR3 contains 15 residues. Germline assignment: CDR1 SGHTA and CDR2 FQGNSA. 60 Vbeta and 13 Jbeta primers were used in PCR. The table came from immunoSEQ multiplex PCR; TCRdb's copy has only in-frame clones and leaves some out. Of about 190,000 clones in the sample, roughly four fifths were seen once. These data come from a study of cytomegalovirus exposure and HLA in healthy donors. Study-level results: CMV serostatus alone was available as immune exposure information.

Sequenced: PBMCs. This receptor was obtained from a woman in her twenties or thirties in good health and CMV-seropositive. This sequence joins TRBV7-2 and TRBJ2-1, with D perhaps TRBD2 (5 bases). As DNA, the CDR3 is TGTGCCAGCCGCTTTTTTGGGAGCTCCTACAATGAGCAGTTCTTC. This sequence encodes CASRFFGSSYNEQFF.